The 28 T cell receptor beta chains reported below all come from one sample, sequenced in a study of blood T cell repertoires in COVID-19. The protocol was immunoSEQ multiplex PCR, while the TCRdb copy is restricted to in-frame clones and leaves out a portion. The sample has about 280,000 clones, almost 90% seen once. The sequenced material came from PBMCs or T cells enriched from blood (not recorded which). All receptors derive from a woman aged 18-30 years with acute COVID-19.

The V and J genes are TRBV12-3 or TRBV12-4 and TRBJ2-7; perhaps TRBD2 as D (6 bases). The CDR3 is 12 residues long. Trimming cost V 3 bases and J 5 bases, with 8 bases left between them. CDR3 protein: CASSFTSNEQYF. The CDR3 coding sequence is TGTGCCAGCAGTTTCACTAGCAACGAGCAGTACTTC.

The rearrangement uses TRBV24-1 and TRBJ2-2, with a possible D match to TRBD2 (6 bases). This CDR3 comprises 12 residues. Deletions cut 9 bases from V and 5 bases from J, with 9 bases between. Germline V gene data show CDR1 as KGHDR and CDR2 as SFDVKD. CDR3 bases: TGTGCCACCCTGGCGGGGACCGGGGAGCTGTTTTTT. It encodes CATLAGTGELFF.

The V call is TRBV11-2, the J call TRBJ2-1; possible D gene TRBD2, 6 bases. The V end was cut by 1 base, the J end by 6 bases, with 13 bases between. CDR1 and CDR2 from the germline V gene are SGHAT and FQNNGV. This CDR3 has 15 residues. CDR3 nucleotides: TGTGCCAGCAGCTTAGGGGCGGGATACGGCAATGAGCAGTTCTTC. Translating it yields CASSLGAGYGNEQFF.

This chain uses TRBV30 with TRBJ1-5, with a tentative D call TRBD1 (5 bases). This CDR3 has 14 residues. The germline CDR1 and CDR2 sequences are GTSNPN and SVGIG (reference sequence). The V gene lost 0 bases and the J gene lost 5 bases, with 11 bases spanning the gap. The CDR3 is CAWSVVGGHQPQHF. CDR3 nucleotide sequence: TGTGCCTGGAGTGTAGTGGGGGGTCATCAGCCCCAGCATTTT.

The sample holds a few counts of this clone. CDR3 loop: CASSLVVGANTEAFF. The CDR3, as DNA: TGCGCCAGCAGCTTGGTTGTGGGGGCGAACACTGAAGCTTTCTTT. The chain links TRBV5-1 to TRBJ1-1, with D tentatively TRBD1 (6 bases). In germline, CDR1 is SGHRS, CDR2 YFSETQ. This CDR3 comprises 15 residues. Deletions cut 0 bases from V and 1 base from J, with 10 bases between.

Here the CDR3 reads CASSFFMANTEAFF. CDR3 sequence (DNA): TGCGCCAGCAGCTTTTTTATGGCGAACACTGAAGCTTTCTTT. V and J are TRBV5-1 and TRBJ1-1; D is unresolved. This CDR3 is built from 14 residues. CDR1 SGHRS and CDR2 YFSETQ come from the germline V gene. Trimming removed 2 bases at V and 1 base at J, with 9 bases between.

This sequence joins TRBV4-3 and TRBJ1-1; D remains unclear. The CDR3 sequence is 13 residues long. With 1 base removed from V and 7 bases from J, the gap between germline ends came to 10 bases. Germline V lookup: CDR1 LGHNA, CDR2 YSLEER. The CDR3: CASSQGPGFEAFF. The CDR3 DNA reads as TGCGCCAGCAGCCAAGGACCGGGGTTTGAAGCTTTCTTT.

The chain links TRBV3-1 (or the pseudogene TRBV3-2) to TRBJ1-2, with 8 bases identical to TRBD1. Trimming at V came to 5 bases and at J to 4 bases, leaving 6 bases not matched to a gene. The CDR3 runs 14 residues. The germline V gene encodes CDR1 LGHDT and CDR2 YNNKEL (reference sequence). This CDR3 reads CASSYGQGRYGYTF. As DNA, the CDR3 is TGTGCCAGCAGCTACGGACAGGGTCGCTATGGCTACACCTTC.

The chain links TRBV4-1 to TRBJ2-1, with 7 bases fitting TRBD2. The CDR3 has 12 residues. Germline V gene sequence: CDR1 MGHRA, CDR2 YSYEKL. The ends lost 8 bases at V and 7 bases at J; junction bases unmatched: 5. CDR3 nucleotides: TGCGCCAGCGGCGGGAGAGAGAATGAGCAGTTCTTC. As protein: CASGGRENEQFF.

The chain couples TRBV5-1 to TRBJ1-2; unclear D gene. V was cut by 2 bases and J by 2 bases, with 7 bases left in between. The CDR3 covers 13 residues. Germline CDR1 is SGHRS and CDR2 is YFSETQ. The CDR3 coding sequence is TGCGCCAGCAGCTTTGGAGACAACTATGGCTACACCTTC. It yields the protein CASSFGDNYGYTF.

The chain uses TRBV5-1 and TRBJ2-1, with D unclear. This CDR3 contains 14 residues. Between the trimmed V and J ends, which lost 0 bases and 2 bases, there was a span of 6 bases. CDR1 and CDR2 (germline): SGHRS, YFSETQ. This chain's CDR3 is CASSLGNTYNEQFF. DNA for the CDR3: TGCGCCAGCAGCTTGGGCAACACCTACAATGAGCAGTTCTTC.

This chain links TRBV24-1 with TRBJ2-5, with 10 bases matching TRBD1. Germline CDR1 and CDR2: KGHDR and SFDVKD. Unmatched junction bases numbered 20, after V lost 4 bases and J lost 4 bases. The CDR3 covers 20 residues. CDR3 sequence reads: CATSEQMSPSPGTGVETQYF. The CDR3 bases are TGTGCCACCAGTGAACAGATGAGTCCCTCCCCCGGGACAGGGGTAGAGACCCAGTACTTC.

The chain joins TRBV7-9 to TRBJ1-1; a possible D gene is TRBD1 (6 bases). The length of the CDR3 is 13 residues. Germline V gene lookup returns CDR1 SEHNR and CDR2 FQNEAQ (reference sequence). V was pared by 4 bases and J by 6 bases, with 12 bases between. CDR3 residues: CASSSRQAPEAFF. CDR3 nucleotides: TGTGCCAGCAGCTCCAGACAGGCTCCTGAAGCTTTCTTT. The whole variable domain, remainder taken from reference TRBV7-9 and TRBJ1-1, is DTGVSQNPRHKITKRGQNVTFRCDPISEHNRLYWYRQTLGQGPEFLTYFQNEAQLEKSRLLSDRFSAERPKGSFSTLEIQRTEQGDSAMYLCASSSRQAPEAFFGQGTRLTVV.

The chain uses TRBV6-1 and TRBJ2-6, with 7 bases lining up with TRBD2. This CDR3 comprises 19 residues. CDR1 and CDR2 from the germline V gene are MNHNS and SASEGT. The V and J ends lost 0 bases and 4 bases, in that order; junction bases with no gene match: 12. The CDR3 sequence: CASSEAVLAGYPGANVLTF. The CDR3 coding sequence is TGTGCCAGCAGTGAAGCGGTGTTAGCGGGTTACCCGGGGGCCAACGTCCTGACTTTC.

V is TRBV7-6 and J is TRBJ2-2; maybe TRBD1 (6 bases). CDR3 length: 15 residues. The germline V gene has CDR1 SGHVS and CDR2 FNYEAQ. Trimming took 7 bases from V and 1 from J, leaving 13 bases between them. The CDR3 is CASTAGRGNTGELFF. CDR3 DNA: TGTGCCAGCACCGCCGGCAGGGGGAACACCGGGGAGCTGTTTTTT. Drawing the rest from reference TRBV7-6 and TRBJ2-2, the complete variable domain is GAGVSQSPRYKVTKRGQDVALRCDPISGHVSLYWYRQALGQGPEFLTYFNYEAQQDKSGLPNDRFSAERPEGSISTLTIQRTEQRDSAMYRCASTAGRGNTGELFFGEGSRLTVL.

This chain joins TRBV13 and TRBJ2-5; 8 nucleotides align to TRBD1. V lost 7 bases and J lost 3; bases outside the gene matches: 4. CDR3 length equals 13 residues. The germline V gene encodes CDR1 PRHDT and CDR2 FYEKMQ (reference sequence). CDR3 amino acids: CASKTGQEETQYF. The CDR3 DNA reads TGTGCCAGCAAAACGGGACAGGAAGAGACCCAGTACTTC.

J is TRBJ1-5 and V is TRBV28; 10 nucleotides match TRBD1. Germline values: CDR1 MDHEN, CDR2 SYDVKM. This CDR3 contains 18 residues. The ends lost 5 bases at V and 2 bases at J; junction bases unmatched: 12. CDR3 in DNA: TGTGCCAGCAGTCAACGTCCCGGGACAGGGGACGGCAATCAGCCCCAGCATTTT. This codes for CASSQRPGTGDGNQPQHF.

The chain couples TRBV3-1 (or the pseudogene TRBV3-2) to TRBJ1-2, with D maybe TRBD1 (6 bases). Trimming took 0 bases from V and 6 from J, leaving 17 bases between them. This CDR3 has 16 residues. Germline values: CDR1 LGHDT, CDR2 YNNKEL (reference sequence). The CDR3 DNA is TGTGCCAGCAGCCAAGATTTCCAGGGGCGAGGAGATGGCTACACCTTC. Translating gives CASSQDFQGRGDGYTF.

This clone was seen only a few times. The rearrangement uses TRBV27 and TRBJ1-6; 8 positions agree with TRBD1. The trim removed 6 bases at V and 10 bases at J, leaving 5 bases unmatched. The CDR3 runs 13 residues. Germline V gene sequence: CDR1 MNHEY, CDR2 SMNVEV (reference sequence). The CDR3 sequence: CASSLRGPSPLHF. For the CDR3, the DNA is TGTGCCAGCAGCCTCAGGGGGCCCTCACCCCTCCACTTT.

The chain joins TRBV7-9 to TRBJ2-7, with TRBD1 matching over 8 bases. V gave up 5 bases and J gave up 3 bases; unmatched junction bases: 9. The CDR3 length is 15 residues. Germline loops: CDR1 SEHNR, CDR2 FQNEAQ (reference sequence). The CDR3 nucleotides read TGTGCCAGCAGCCACCCATTAGACAGGGGCTACGAGCAGTACTTC. This encodes CASSHPLDRGYEQYF.

The chain is built from TRBV28 and TRBJ1-5; 8 nucleotides align to TRBD1. Germline CDR1 MDHEN, CDR2 SYDVKM. J gave up 11 bases and V 6 bases, and 15 bases lay outside the gene matches. This CDR3 region has 15 residues. CDR3 residues: CASRQTRTGRPTQHF. The CDR3 DNA follows: TGTGCCAGCAGGCAAACTCGGACAGGGAGGCCGACCCAGCATTTT.

This chain joins TRBV2 and TRBJ1-1; TRBD1 might be the D (5 bases). CDR1 is SNHLY and CDR2 is FYNNEI in the germline V gene. The CDR3 is 14 residues long. The V end was cut by 7 bases, the J end by 0 bases, with 12 bases between. The CDR3 DNA reads as TGTGCCAGCACCCGACAGTTAGTGAACACTGAAGCTTTCTTT. It translates to CASTRQLVNTEAFF.

This chain connects TRBV19 to TRBJ2-7, with 7 positions matching TRBD2. CDR1 and CDR2 (germline): LNHDA, SQIVND (reference sequence). CDR3 size: 18 residues. V lost 0 bases and J lost 1; bases outside the gene matches: 12. In nucleotides, the CDR3 is TGTGCCAGTAGTATAGATCTCCTAGCGGAGCTACCTTCCTACGAGCAGTACTTC. Residues: CASSIDLLAELPSYEQYF.

The chain couples TRBV6-5 to TRBJ2-3; 8 bases are shared with TRBD1. The CDR3 extends over 15 amino acids. Germline lookup yields CDR1 MNHEY and CDR2 SVGAGI. V lost 2 bases, J lost 6 bases, and 7 bases stayed unmatched. This CDR3 reads CASSYRQGAGDTQYF. In DNA form, the CDR3 reads TGTGCCAGCAGTTACCGGCAGGGGGCAGGTGATACGCAGTATTTT.

CDR3 in DNA: TGTGCCAGCAGCCCCATTCGGCGGGGGTCCTCTCTCTTTAACAATGAGCAGTTCTTC. It is translated as CASSPIRRGSSLFNNEQFF. The chain employs TRBV5-6 and TRBJ2-1, with 7 bases matching TRBD2. Looked up from germline, CDR1 is SGHDT and CDR2 is YYEEEE. The CDR3 sequence is 19 residues long. Unmatched junction bases numbered 21, after V lost 4 bases and J lost 5 bases.

The chain uses TRBV28 and TRBJ1-3; 7 bases match TRBD1. The CDR3 spans 16 residues. Losses at the gene ends were 5 bases for V and 0 bases for J; bases not matched to a gene: 7. CDR1 and CDR2 from the germline V gene are MDHEN and SYDVKM. CDR3 loop: CASSTTRTGSGNTIYF. Here the CDR3 DNA reads TGTGCCAGCAGTACTACCCGGACAGGCTCTGGAAACACCATATATTTT.

The rearrangement links TRBV5-1 to TRBJ2-2; TRBD2 might be the D (6 bases). The V end lost 1 base, the J end lost 4 bases, and 14 bases lay between the germline ends. CDR1 SGHRS and CDR2 YFSETQ come from the germline V gene. The CDR3 totals 16 residues. CDR3 loop: CASSLTRGIGTGELFF. The CDR3 DNA is TGCGCCAGCAGCTTGACCCGGGGGATAGGCACCGGGGAGCTGTTTTTT.

The genes are TRBV6-5 and TRBJ1-2; 8 nucleotides agree with TRBD1. In germline, CDR1 is MNHEY, CDR2 SVGAGI. The CDR3 length is 14 residues. With V trimmed by 5 bases and J by 6 bases, 8 bases remained unmatched. For the CDR3, the DNA is TGTGCCAGCAGTATACGGACAGGGCTTGATGGCTACACCTTC. Amino acids: CASSIRTGLDGYTF.